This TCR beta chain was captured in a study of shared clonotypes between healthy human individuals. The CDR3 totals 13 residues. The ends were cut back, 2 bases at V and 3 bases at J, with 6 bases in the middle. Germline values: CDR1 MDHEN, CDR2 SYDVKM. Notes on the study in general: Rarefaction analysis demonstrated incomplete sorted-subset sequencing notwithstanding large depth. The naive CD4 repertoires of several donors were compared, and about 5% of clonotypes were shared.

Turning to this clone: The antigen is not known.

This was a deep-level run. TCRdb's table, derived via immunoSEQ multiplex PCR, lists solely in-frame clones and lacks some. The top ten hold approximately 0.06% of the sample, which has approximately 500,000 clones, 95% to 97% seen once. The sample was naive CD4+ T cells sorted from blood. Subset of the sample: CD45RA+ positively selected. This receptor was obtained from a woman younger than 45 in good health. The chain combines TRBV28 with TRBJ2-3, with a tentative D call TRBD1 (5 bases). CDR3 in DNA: TGTGCCAGCAGTTTACAGGGTACAGATACGCAGTATTTT. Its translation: CASSLQGTDTQYF.